One and the same sample provided the 10 T cell receptor beta chains below, sequenced in a study of siplizumab effects on memory and regulatory T cells. Clones were read by immunoSEQ multiplex PCR, and TCRdb kept only the in-frame ones, dropping some. The sample holds 70,000 or so clones, about 89% seen once. Sequencing was done on a sample of CD8+ T cells sorted from blood. The receptors here all came from a human donor in good health.

The gene calls are TRBV5-8 and TRBJ1-2; D is ambiguous. Germline values: CDR1 SGHTS, CDR2 YDEGEE. This CDR3 has 16 amino acids. V was pared by 1 base and J by 3 bases, with 16 bases between. The chain's CDR3 is CASSLRTALLDYGYTF. The CDR3 nucleotides read TGTGCCAGCAGCTTGCGCACAGCTCTCCTGGACTATGGCTACACCTTC.

This clone has just a few counts. The CDR3: CATWSVDGYTF. CDR3 coding DNA: TGTGCCACCTGGTCGGTGGATGGCTACACCTTC. The chain recombines TRBV27 with TRBJ1-2; D gene ambiguous. V lost 10 bases and J 6 bases, leaving 12 bases between the germline ends. Germline CDR1 and CDR2: MNHEY and SMNVEV (reference sequence). The CDR3 is made up of 11 amino acids.

The gene calls are TRBV5-1 and TRBJ2-7; 10 positions match TRBD2. This CDR3 has 15 residues. V trimming: 3 bases; J trimming: 2 bases; junction bases outside the gene matches: 5. CDR1 SGHRS and CDR2 YFSETQ come from the germline V gene. In nucleotides, the CDR3 is TGCGCCAGCAGCTCCCGACTAGCGGGTACCTACGAGCAGTACTTC. This codes for CASSSRLAGTYEQYF.

The genes are TRBV7-9 and TRBJ1-3, with D possibly TRBD1 on 5 matching bases. The CDR3 spans 16 residues. Germline-derived CDR1 and CDR2 are SEHNR and FQNEAQ (reference sequence). V lost 3 bases and J lost 2, with 14 bases in between. CDR3 sequence: CASSLNAQGPGNTIYF. The CDR3 DNA reads as TGTGCCAGCAGCTTGAACGCCCAGGGTCCTGGAAACACCATATATTTT.

Concerning this clone itself: This same CDR3 is encoded by further DNA sequences in the sample. The chain recombines TRBV28 with TRBJ2-7, with D uncertain. Germline lookup yields CDR1 MDHEN and CDR2 SYDVKM. The V gene lost 5 bases and the J gene lost 4 bases, with 12 bases spanning the gap. The length of the CDR3 is 13 residues. CDR3 sequence (DNA): TGTGCCAGCAGTCCGTCGGGTCAATACGAGCAGTACTTC. The encoded protein is CASSPSGQYEQYF.

The chain uses TRBV19 and TRBJ1-2; D is uncertain. CDR3 length: 13 residues. The V gene's germline CDR1 is LNHDA and CDR2 SQIVND (reference sequence). The V end was cut by 6 bases, the J end by 2 bases, with 10 bases between. The CDR3 DNA follows: TGTGCCAGTAGGGAGGTGCGAAACTATGGCTACACCTTC. Translating it yields CASREVRNYGYTF.

V is TRBV5-6 and J is TRBJ2-3, with D hard to call. The ends were cut back, 2 bases at V and 0 bases at J, with 10 bases in the middle. Germline V CDR1 and CDR2: SGHDT, YYEEEE. The CDR3 runs 15 residues. The chain's CDR3 is CASSLVVTSTDTQYF. The CDR3, as DNA: TGTGCCAGCAGCTTAGTCGTGACTAGCACAGATACGCAGTATTTT.

The V and J genes are TRBV5-1 and TRBJ2-1; 7 bases line up with TRBD1. The germline CDR1 and CDR2 sequences are SGHRS and YFSETQ. CDR3 size: 13 residues. With V trimmed by 4 bases and J by 10 bases, 8 bases remained unmatched. The CDR3 is CASSQTDRQEQFF. The CDR3 nucleotides read TGCGCCAGCAGCCAGACGGACAGGCAAGAGCAGTTCTTC. Supplemented by reference TRBV5-1 and TRBJ2-1, the full variable domain reads KAGVTQTPRYLIKTRGQQVTLSCSPISGHRSVSWYQQTPGQGLQFLFEYFSETQRNKGNFPGRFSGRQFSNSRSEMNVSTLELGDSALYLCASSQTDRQEQFFGPGTRLTVL.

The V and J genes are TRBV5-1 and TRBJ2-7; TRBD2 matches at 9 bases. Germline V CDR1 and CDR2: SGHRS, YFSETQ. This CDR3 contains 16 residues. V dropped 0 bases and J dropped 6; count of bases not matched to a gene: 10. The CDR3 here is CASSLALSGGFGEQYF. The DNA for the CDR3 is TGCGCCAGCAGCTTGGCCCTCAGCGGGGGGTTCGGCGAGCAGTACTTC.

The chain couples TRBV10-3 to TRBJ1-2, with D unresolved. Germline V gene sequence: CDR1 ENHRY, CDR2 SYGVKD. Deletions cut 0 bases from V and 0 bases from J, with 11 bases between. CDR3 length: 16 residues. CDR3 nucleotide sequence: TGTGCCATCAGTGAGTCGGCAGCGAAAGCTAACTATGGCTACACCTTC. Amino acid sequence: CAISESAAKANYGYTF.